This T cell receptor (beta chain) derives from a study of human T cells and chemical hapten exposure. Study background: Across samples, TCR yields varied, mostly owing to small differences in pooled library volumes.

The time point here: pre-sensitization, week 0. Stated treatment: therapeutic diphenylcyclopropenone sensitization with weekly scalp DPC. Alopecia patients between 18 and 70 years old and suitable for DPC were used as donors. Trimming stripped 6 bases from V and 3 bases from J, with 12 bases between. Germline V gene data show CDR1 as MDHEN and CDR2 as SYDVKM. The CDR3 extends over 14 amino acids. There are a few counts of this clonotype. Individual cDNA molecules received unique molecular identifiers in the library. A single record per CDR3 protein comes from TCRdb applying MiXCR to the RACE reads. This table has tens of thousands of distinct CDR3 sequences, around 10% appearing once.

This specimen consisted of whole blood, obtained in connection with sensitization to the hapten diphenylcyclopropenone (DPC). This receptor was taken from a woman aged 40 to 50 with alopecia areata. Some clones in this sample may be carry-over from other donors' samples. The chain has TRBV28 and TRBJ1-3, with D hard to call. This chain's CDR3 is CASSRVALGNTIYF. CDR3 bases: TGTGCCAGCAGCCGGGTAGCGCTTGGAAACACCATATATTTT.